Given below is one T cell receptor beta chain in context. Many counts were recorded for this clonotype. No cognate antigen has been identified for it. Per-base quality was not reported, and no clone a single base away is much larger than it. A library made for alpha chains picked up this beta chain off target, so its size means little. This entry is derived from a study of spatial heterogeneity in lung cancer (dated by TCRdb to between 2017 and 2020). For the study in its entirety: Beta-chain transcripts were consistently detected in greater numbers than alpha-chain transcripts, which likely reflected higher beta-chain transcript abundance. A strong correlation was found between TCR transcript counts in tumor regions and a T cell transcriptional module score from matched bulk RNA-seq. In the raw uncorrected reads, each unique combination of TCR and UMI appeared more than ten times on average. In non-small cell lung cancer, the study made a quantitative comparison of TCR alpha and beta repertoires among multiple tumor regions, matched nontumor lung and blood. The study linked features of the TCR repertoire to counts of nonsynonymous mutations, which were determined by whole-exome sequencing of tumor tissue. Both alpha and beta chains were TCR-sequenced in samples taken at surgery, namely 220 tumor regions, 61 to 65 matched nontumor lung samples and some 53 PBMC samples. Overall results and qualifications from the work: Confirming at a functional level the hypothesis that regional TCRs recognize regional mutations was considered to require additional single-cell paired TCR alpha and beta sequencing. The number of expanded intratumoral alpha and beta TCRs correlated with the tumor nonsynonymous mutation count. TCR-seq coverage of tumor T cells was estimated at only 7% to 8% for alpha chains and 13% for beta chains. The count of ubiquitous expanded TCRs correlated with the count of ubiquitous nonsynonymous mutations, and the count of regional expanded TCRs correlated with the count of regional nonsynonymous mutations.

Spanning cysteine to phenylalanine, the CDR3 consists of 17 amino acids. The retained sequence is limited to the CDR3, 51 bases, with the frame set at the first base. V has 1 base trimmed and J has 0 bases trimmed; junction bases matching no gene number 7. CDR1 SEHNR and CDR2 FQNEAQ are derived from the germline V gene (reference sequence). This specimen's time point label, interpreted: sample taken at primary tumor resection. Donors were some 67 patients with early-stage, untreated non-small cell lung cancer from the lung TRACERx cohort. TCR sequencing used whole RNA extracted from tumor and nontumor lung tissue, or from cryopreserved PBMC samples, without cell sorting. A patient was chosen for TCR sequencing only when enough RNA was available from at least two tumor regions. Before selection, tumor and adjacent nontumor lung specimens were reviewed by a lung pathologist. Library construction relied on 5' RACE. The instrument was a NextSeq 500. The TCR library protocol attached a unique molecular identifier to each TCR cDNA molecule to allow correction of PCR and sequencing errors. The authors' analysis ran thus. Decombinator tools were used for TCR identification, UMI-based error correction and CDR3 extraction. TCRs above a frequency of 2 per 1,000, corresponding to the top 1% of the tumor frequency distribution, were defined as expanded. Expanded tumor TCRs statistically deemed absent (corrected P<0.05) from at least one tumor region were classed as regional, and all other expanded tumor TCRs were classed as ubiquitous. Renyi diversity was calculated using the R vegan package after each repertoire was subsampled 100 times to 5,000 TCRs. CDR3 similarity networks were built from amino acid triplet string-kernel similarity, with CDR3s being connected when pairwise similarity was above 0.82. TCRdb ran its own pipeline on the public reads, namely fastp trimming at Q25 and MiXCR clone calling, and kept in-frame beta chains. Each record represents a unique CDR3 protein, reported with the most common genes and DNA among its rows. For this entry, the V and J calls and clone size follow TCRdb and not the study's own pipeline. Recorded for this sample are under 20,000 distinct CDR3 sequences; 5% to 8% of them occurred a single time. Of the sample, 5.5% to 8% falls within the top ten clones.

The specimen was lung tumor tissue, collected at surgery. The V and J genes are TRBV7-9 and TRBJ2-7; 9 bases in between match TRBD2. This sequence originates from a male donor with early-stage non-small cell lung cancer. This receptor has the CDR3 CASSLVGSGGRSYEQYF. The DNA sequence is given as TGTGCCAGCAGCTTAGTCGGTAGCGGGGGACGCTCCTACGAGCAGTACTTC. Outside the CDR3, residues come from the reference TRBV7-9 and TRBJ2-7 proteins, so the full variable domain is: DTGVSQNPRHKITKRGQNVTFRCDPISEHNRLYWYRQTLGQGPEFLTYFQNEAQLEKSRLLSDRFSAERPKGSFSTLEIQRTEQGDSAMYLCASSLVGSGGRSYEQYFGPGTRLTVT.